A single sample gave rise to the 8 T cell receptor beta chains below, sequenced in a study of T cell clones after liver transplantation. This table comes from immunoSEQ multiplex PCR, and its TCRdb copy is limited to in-frame clones, with some not included. The sample has roughly 120,000 clones; about nine tenths are singletons. This material consisted of CD4+ T cells from blood, taken 12 months after liver transplant. The source of these receptors is a human patient who received a liver transplant. Some T cells could come from the graft donor.

The chain uses TRBV5-1 and TRBJ2-1; no reliable D call. The CDR3 loop spans 17 amino acids. Germline assignment: CDR1 SGHRS and CDR2 YFSETQ. V gave up 5 bases and J gave up 8 bases, with 26 bases separating them. CDR3 nucleotide sequence: TGCGCCAGCAGTTTGTTGATGGCAGCTAACTCGGACGATGAGCAGTTCTTC. This codes for CASSLLMAANSDDEQFF.

The chain has TRBV30 and TRBJ1-2; 8 nucleotides align to TRBD1. The CDR3 extends over 15 amino acids. The germline CDR1 and CDR2 sequences are GTSNPN and SVGIG (reference sequence). Losses at the gene ends were 3 bases for V and 4 bases for J; bases not matched to a gene: 10. The CDR3 loop reads CAWRQGGQGGYGYTF. The CDR3 region has the DNA TGTGCCTGGAGGCAAGGCGGACAGGGTGGCTATGGCTACACCTTC.

V usage is TRBV6-6 and J usage is TRBJ2-7; the D gene could be TRBD1 or TRBD2 (6 bases each). Germline V gene lookup returns CDR1 MNHNY and CDR2 SVGAGI (reference sequence). V was clipped by 5 bases and J by 7 bases, with 24 bases between them. CDR3 length: 16 residues. CDR3 sequence: CASSPLGGGQRMEQYF. The CDR3 region has the DNA TGTGCCAGCAGTCCGCTTGGGGGAGGACAGAGGATGGAGCAGTACTTC.

This clone was detected only a few times. The chain carries TRBV5-1 and TRBJ1-4; D not resolved. The CDR3 runs to 14 residues. Trimming left V 1 base short and J 5 bases short, with 9 bases between. The germline gives CDR1 SGHRS, CDR2 YFSETQ. CDR3 nucleotide sequence: TGCGCCAGCAGCTTGAGGGTGATGAATGAAAAACTGTTTTTT. Its translation: CASSLRVMNEKLFF.

The chain carries TRBV7-3 and TRBJ1-1; D is unclear. This CDR3 contains 14 residues. Germline values: CDR1 SGHTA, CDR2 FQGTGA. With 5 bases removed from V and 1 base from J, the gap between germline ends came to 11 bases. In nucleotides, the CDR3 is TGTGCCAGCAGCCCTGATGGGAGGAACACTGAAGCTTTCTTT. This translates into CASSPDGRNTEAFF.

CDR3 protein: CASSLDGLTNQPQHF. Here the CDR3 DNA reads TGCGCCAGCAGCTTGGACGGACTGACCAATCAGCCCCAGCATTTT. This chain joins TRBV5-1 and TRBJ1-5; no definite D call. V lost 0 bases, J lost 3 bases, and 10 bases lay in between. CDR3 length: 15 residues. The germline gives CDR1 SGHRS, CDR2 YFSETQ.

The J gene is TRBJ1-2, the V gene TRBV11-2; weak D call: TRBD1 (6 bases). CDR1 and CDR2 from the germline V gene are SGHAT and FQNNGV. The ends were cut back, 4 bases at V and 0 bases at J, with 24 bases in the middle. The CDR3 sequence is 19 residues long. CDR3 protein: CASSSLPKGTKNANYGYTF. The CDR3 coding sequence is TGTGCCAGCAGCTCTCTCCCCAAAGGGACAAAAAACGCTAACTATGGCTACACCTTC.

J is TRBJ2-3 and V is TRBV27; D might be TRBD2 (5 bases). Between the trimmed V and J ends, which lost 3 bases and 2 bases, there was a span of 15 bases. The CDR3 totals 16 residues. Germline CDR1 MNHEY, CDR2 SMNVEV (reference sequence). Written as DNA, the CDR3 is TGTGCCAGCAGTTTGGGCTCTAGCTATTACACAGATACGCAGTATTTT. It encodes CASSLGSSYYTDTQYF.